The text below deals with one T cell receptor beta chain. Its antigen is as yet unknown. Sample treatment: oral pan-JAK inhibitor, 5-10 mg twice daily. RNA extraction was followed by reverse transcription into cDNA, which acted as the sequencing template. TCRdb's table, derived via immunoSEQ multiplex PCR, lists solely in-frame clones and lacks some. This table holds 60,000 to 85,000 clones, approximately 66% found once. CDR3 size: 17 residues. From germline, CDR1 is SGHRS and CDR2 YFSETQ. The V gene lost 0 bases and the J gene lost 1 base, with 14 bases spanning the gap. This sample was taken from a study of CD8+ T cells in alopecia areata. Points from the study as a whole: Higher clonality than in normal scalp was seen in lesional scalp, especially alopecia totalis/universalis.

This TCR came from a human donor with alopecia areata. The specimen comprised CD8+ T cells sorted from blood, sampled at week 24, from a patient treated with tofacitinib. The rearrangement joins TRBV5-1 to TRBJ1-5; weak D call: TRBD1 (5 bases). CDR3 coding DNA: TGCGCCAGCAGCTTGGATCCTCGGGACGCCAGCAATCAGCCCCAGCATTTT. Amino acid sequence: CASSLDPRDASNQPQHF.